These 16 T cell receptor beta chains came from one sample sequenced in a study of Ad26.COV2.S vaccination and SARS-CoV-2 variants. Treatment indicated: about 20 received Ad26.COV2.S at low or high dose, single or two shots; roughly 5 received placebo; per-sample allocation not given. Day 63 following the first vaccine or placebo injection was when the samples were taken. Assay: immunoSEQ multiplex PCR; the TCRdb copy retains only in-frame clones and omits some. The repertoire holds hundreds of thousands of clones, with about 89% as singletons. The starting material was peripheral blood, obtained in a trial of Ad26.COV2.S vaccine versus placebo. The receptors originated from a person aged 18-65 years who received the Ad26.COV2.S COVID-19 vaccine or a placebo.

In its sample, this clone was seen once. This sequence joins TRBV5-1 and TRBJ2-3, with a possible D match to TRBD2 (6 bases). Germline CDR1 is SGHRS and CDR2 is YFSETQ. Trimming removed 0 bases from V and 4 bases from J, with 12 bases in between. The CDR3 has 15 amino acids. This CDR3 is CASSLEAGLADTQYF. As DNA, the CDR3 is TGCGCCAGCAGCTTGGAGGCGGGACTGGCAGATACGCAGTATTTT.

V and J are TRBV11-1 and TRBJ2-2; no clear D. The CDR3 extends over 13 amino acids. V dropped 3 bases and J dropped 1 base, with 3 bases sitting between them. CDR1 is SGHAT and CDR2 is FQDESV in the germline V gene (reference sequence). The CDR3 region is CASSFWNTGELFF. CDR3 sequence (DNA): TGTGCCAGCAGCTTCTGGAACACCGGGGAGCTGTTTTTT.

This clone was seen a few times. The CDR3: CASSSLRGGTGTNSPLHF. In DNA form, the CDR3 reads TGTGCCAGCAGCTCACTGCGAGGTGGGACAGGGACGAATTCACCCCTCCACTTT. J is TRBJ1-6 and V is TRBV7-9, with 9 bases lining up with TRBD1. The V and J ends lost 4 bases and 7 bases, in that order; junction bases with no gene match: 14. This CDR3 region has 18 residues. From germline, CDR1 is SEHNR and CDR2 FQNEAQ (reference sequence). Looking up the rest from reference TRBV7-9 and TRBJ1-6 gives the full variable domain: DTGVSQNPRHKITKRGQNVTFRCDPISEHNRLYWYRQTLGQGPEFLTYFQNEAQLEKSRLLSDRFSAERPKGSFSTLEIQRTEQGDSAMYLCASSSLRGGTGTNSPLHFGNGTRLTVT.

The chain combines TRBV5-6 with TRBJ2-2, with 12 bases identical to TRBD1. The CDR3 loop spans 16 amino acids. Trimming took 4 bases from V and 3 from J; bases not matched to a gene: 4. Germline CDR1 and CDR2: SGHDT and YYEEEE. CDR3 sequence (DNA): TGTGCCAGCAGCGTCCGGGACAGGGGGCACACCGGGGAGCTGTTTTTT. It encodes CASSVRDRGHTGELFF. Complete variable domain (other parts from reference TRBV5-6 and TRBJ2-2): DAGVTQSPTHLIKTRGQQVTLRCSPKSGHDTVSWYQQALGQGPQFIFQYYEEEERQRGNFPDRFSGHQFPNYSSELNVNALLLGDSALYLCASSVRDRGHTGELFFGEGSRLTVL.

A few counts support this clone. The J gene is TRBJ1-3, the V gene TRBV3-1 (or the pseudogene TRBV3-2); D gene unclear. CDR1 is LGHDT and CDR2 is YNNKEL in the germline V gene (reference sequence). This CDR3 comprises 14 residues. The V end was cut by 0 bases, the J end by 7 bases, with 10 bases between. Written as DNA, the CDR3 is TGTGCCAGCAGCCAAGAAGGTGATAGGAACACCATATATTTT. Its protein product is CASSQEGDRNTIYF.

This sequence joins TRBV5-1 and TRBJ2-3; 8 positions match TRBD2. The trim removed 4 bases at V and 6 bases at J, leaving 10 bases unmatched. The CDR3 contains 15 residues. Looked up from germline, CDR1 is SGHRS and CDR2 is YFSETQ. The CDR3 nucleotides are TGCGCCAGCAGCGTTCCCGGGACTAGGCAGGATACGCAGTATTTT. This encodes CASSVPGTRQDTQYF.

In the case of this clone: At the DNA level, this CDR3 is encoded by other sequences in the same sample as well. The chain links TRBV7-2 to TRBJ1-1; D gene uncertain. Germline V gene sequence: CDR1 SGHTA, CDR2 FQGNSA. This CDR3 comprises 13 residues. V shed 0 bases and J shed 6 bases, with 8 bases lying between them. For the CDR3, the DNA is TGTGCCAGCAGCTTAGCGCGAAGTGCTGAAGCTTTCTTT. Residues: CASSLARSAEAFF.

The chain has TRBV25-1 and TRBJ2-7, with a weak D call TRBD1 (6 bases). The CDR3 consists of 13 residues. Germline-derived CDR1 and CDR2 are MGHDK and SYGVNS. Trimming took 4 bases from V and 9 from J, leaving 16 bases between them. DNA for the CDR3: TGTGCCAGCAGTGGGGACGGACAGAACCGGCAGTACTTC. This gives the protein CASSGDGQNRQYF.

This CDR3 reads CASSEVGTGVSPLHF. CDR3 DNA sequence: TGTGCCAGCAGTGAAGTAGGGACAGGGGTTTCACCCCTCCACTTT. The V call is TRBV2, the J call TRBJ1-6; 10 nucleotides align to TRBD1. Germline CDR1 is SNHLY and CDR2 is FYNNEI. This CDR3 comprises 15 residues. V was pared by 1 base and J by 9 bases, with 3 bases of the junction left unmatched.

This clone is a singleton in its sample. Other DNA sequences in the sample encode the same CDR3. V usage is TRBV30 and J usage is TRBJ2-7; D remains unclear. This CDR3 comprises 13 residues. Germline CDR1 reads GTSNPN; CDR2 reads SVGIG (reference sequence). The V end was cut by 0 bases, the J end by 0 bases, with 6 bases between. CDR3 sequence: CAWSVPNSYEQYF. The CDR3 DNA sequence: TGTGCCTGGAGTGTACCCAACTCCTACGAGCAGTACTTC.

The V gene is TRBV12-5, the J gene TRBJ2-1, with TRBD2 matching over 9 bases. J lost 3 bases, V lost 6 bases, and 6 bases had no gene match. Germline V CDR1 and CDR2: LGHNT, FRNRAP. The CDR3 covers 15 residues. Here the CDR3 reads CASGPGTSLYNEQFF. The CDR3 DNA reads TGTGCTAGTGGCCCCGGGACTAGCCTCTACAATGAGCAGTTCTTC.

The V gene is TRBV10-2, the J gene TRBJ2-5; D might be TRBD1 (6 bases). The V end lost 8 bases, the J end lost 7 bases, and 17 bases lay between the germline ends. Germline values: CDR1 WSHSY, CDR2 SAAADI. This CDR3 is built from 13 residues. The CDR3 region is CASGEQGVGTQYF. CDR3 DNA: TGCGCCAGCGGGGAACAGGGAGTTGGGACCCAGTACTTC.

V and J are TRBV10-3 and TRBJ1-2, with D possibly matching TRBD1 (5 bases). Germline V CDR1 and CDR2: ENHRY, SYGVKD. This CDR3 has 12 residues. V lost 5 bases, J lost 5 bases, and 9 bases lay in between. In DNA form, the CDR3 reads TGTGCCATCAGTACAGGAGAATATGGCTACACCTTC. Its protein is CAISTGEYGYTF.

The chain links TRBV27 to TRBJ2-3; tentatively, D is TRBD1 (6 bases). In germline, CDR1 is MNHEY, CDR2 SMNVEV (reference sequence). The V end lost 3 bases, the J end lost 0 bases, and 10 bases lay between the germline ends. The CDR3 is made up of 15 amino acids. The CDR3, as DNA: TGTGCCAGCAGTTTTGGGGGCTCGAGCACAGATACGCAGTATTTT. Translated: CASSFGGSSTDTQYF.

The chain recombines TRBV29-1 with TRBJ2-1, with D uncertain. Trimming pared 4 bases from V and 0 bases from J, leaving 7 bases between. The CDR3 loop spans 13 amino acids. The germline gives CDR1 SQVTM, CDR2 ANQGSEA. DNA of the CDR3: TGCAGCGTTGTGCCGAGCTCCTACAATGAGCAGTTCTTC. This codes for CSVVPSSYNEQFF.

The chain carries TRBV5-5 and TRBJ2-3; D call uncertain. V lost 3 bases and J 3 bases, leaving 5 bases between the germline ends. The CDR3 is made up of 12 amino acids. Germline V gene sequence: CDR1 SGHKS, CDR2 YYEKEE (reference sequence). CDR3 region: CASSSATDTQYF. The CDR3 DNA reads as TGTGCCAGCAGCTCGGCTACAGATACGCAGTATTTT.